This record looks at one T cell receptor (beta chain) sequence and its context. A clone one base away is much larger, so this may be a read error. Germline CDR1 and CDR2: MNHNS and SASEGT. The CDR3 totals 11 residues. RNA isolated from unsorted whole blood supplied the blood RNA, with germline DNA also extracted. About 3.7 milliliters of peripheral blood were drawn presurgically. This record comes from a study of tumor-infiltrating lymphocytes in primary liver carcinoma. Study at large: Tumors were staged T1-T3 N0M0 and measured 4.2 to 10 cm across.

From approximately 0.5 ug of total RNA, TCR beta-specific cDNA was reverse-transcribed using a constant-region primer. Libraries covering TCR beta were generated through three nested multiplex PCR rounds (using a slightly modified ARM-PCR). The opening two PCR rounds, approximately 10 cycles each, paired TRBV1-TRBV30 forward primers with a C-beta reverse primer. Using its own MiXCR run on the multiplex PCR reads, TCRdb lists one record per CDR3 protein. The sample comprises a few hundred thousand distinct CDR3 sequences, almost 60% of which are singletons, and 17% rests with the top ten. This clonotype was sampled from a woman in her twenties or thirties with primary liver carcinoma and hepatitis B virus infection. The chain uses TRBV6-1 and TRBJ2-7; D ambiguous. The sample was peripheral blood. Written as DNA, the CDR3 is TGTACCATCACCGGGCTATACGAGCAGTACTTC. This translates into CTITGLYEQYF.